Below are 22 T cell receptor beta chains sequenced from a single sample in a study of blood T cells in healthy people across ages (dated by TCRdb to the mid-2010s). The protocol used for the library was 5' RACE. Reads for this sample came from an Illumina HiSeq 2500. A second PCR of roughly 6 to 11 cycles was run with a J-beta primer mix and a sample-barcoded 5' primer. TCRdb reprocessing: public reads trimmed at Q25 with fastp, clones called with MiXCR, in-frame beta chains kept. All rows with the same CDR3 protein become a single entry with the most common DNA and genes. For this sample the table gives 600,000 to 900,000 distinct CDR3 sequences, of which roughly 25% were detected only once. 2.5% to 3.5% of the sample rests with the top ten. These records were also assigned to another study, of T cells of mothers and their children.

Source material: blood. These receptors came from a boy younger than 18 in good health.

This clonotype was seen more than once but under ten times. This chain links TRBV20-1 with TRBJ1-2; TRBD1 is a possible D gene (6 bases). CDR1 and CDR2 from the germline V gene are DFQATT and SNEGSKA (reference sequence). The V and J ends lost 6 bases and 7 bases respectively, with 21 bases between them. The CDR3 consists of 14 residues. CDR3 coding DNA: TGCAGTGCCAGAAGGGGGAGCAGGGAAAGTGGCTACACCTTC. This sequence encodes CSARRGSRESGYTF.

The chain uses TRBV30 and TRBJ1-6; D is possibly TRBD1 (5 bases). Trimming shortened V by 5 bases and J by 3 bases, and 14 bases separated the two germline ends. Per germline, CDR1 GTSNPN and CDR2 SVGIG (reference sequence). CDR3 length equals 15 residues. CDR3 sequence: CAWAGRGNYNSPLHF. The CDR3 DNA reads as TGTGCCTGGGCGGGGAGGGGAAACTATAATTCACCCCTCCACTTT. The full variable domain, completed using reference TRBV30 and TRBJ1-6, is SQTIHQWPATLVQPVGSPLSLECTVEGTSNPNLYWYRQAAGRGLQLLFYSVGIGQISSEVPQNLSASRPQDRQFILSSKKLLLSDSGFYLCAWAGRGNYNSPLHFGNGTRLTVT.

The chain joins TRBV10-3 to TRBJ2-7; TRBD1 matches at 11 bases. Trimming removed 3 bases from V and 3 bases from J; junction bases left unmatched: 1. The CDR3 extends over 14 amino acids. Germline lookup yields CDR1 ENHRY and CDR2 SYGVKD. The CDR3 sequence: CAISDGTGGYEQYF. For the CDR3, the DNA is TGTGCCATCAGTGACGGGACAGGGGGCTACGAGCAGTACTTC.

This clonotype occurred a few times. V usage is TRBV9 and J usage is TRBJ1-1; D is unresolved. The CDR3 is 13 residues long. The V end lost 4 bases, the J end lost 1 base, and 8 bases lay between the germline ends. Germline CDR1 is SGDLS and CDR2 is YYNGEE. The CDR3 DNA sequence: TGTGCCAGCAGCCCCCAGGAGAACACTGAAGCTTTCTTT. Encoded protein: CASSPQENTEAFF.

The chain is built from TRBV30 and TRBJ2-2; D not resolved. V was pared by 3 bases and J by 5 bases, with 7 bases between. CDR1 and CDR2 from the germline V gene are GTSNPN and SVGIG (reference sequence). CDR3 length: 12 amino acids. CDR3 coding DNA: TGTGCCTGGAGAGGGTGGACCGGGGAGCTGTTTTTT. Translation gives CAWRGWTGELFF.

The gene calls are TRBV10-1 and TRBJ2-3, with 10 bases that match TRBD2. Germline assignment: CDR1 WNHNN and CDR2 SYGVQD (reference sequence). Trimming at V came to 4 bases and at J to 0 bases, leaving 4 bases not matched to a gene. The CDR3 length is 16 residues. Here the CDR3 reads CASSGTSGASTDTQYF. The CDR3 DNA sequence: TGCGCCAGCAGTGGAACTAGCGGGGCTAGCACAGATACGCAGTATTTT.

This clonotype was picked up a small number of times. The chain combines TRBV12-3 or TRBV12-4 with TRBJ2-5; no clear D gene. The J call could be wrong; TRBJ2-1 is a better fit for the DNA end. This CDR3 is built from 13 residues. The CDR3 DNA reads as TGTGCCAGCAGCAGGACCCATCGGGATGAGCAGTTCTTC. It codes for CASSRTHRDEQFF.

This clonotype occurred a few times. The chain recombines TRBV20-1 with TRBJ1-2; the D is unclear. Between the trimmed V and J ends, which lost 3 bases and 8 bases, there was a span of 13 bases. Germline V lookup: CDR1 DFQATT, CDR2 SNEGSKA (reference sequence). The CDR3 totals 12 residues. The CDR3 loop reads CSASRRALGYTF. CDR3 sequence (DNA): TGCAGTGCTAGTCGGAGGGCCCTAGGCTACACCTTC.

This rearrangement joins TRBV6-6 to TRBJ2-5; 11 nucleotides match TRBD2. CDR3 length: 16 amino acids. J lost 4 bases, V lost 6 bases, and 10 bases had no gene match. Germline CDR1 and CDR2: MNHNY and SVGAGI (reference sequence). In nucleotides, the CDR3 is TGTGCCAGCAGGGGGACTAGCGGCGCAGACGGAGAGACCCAGTACTTC. Protein: CASRGTSGADGETQYF.

V and J are TRBV6-6 and TRBJ1-2, with TRBD1 matching over 7 bases. The germline V gene encodes CDR1 MNHNY and CDR2 SVGAGI (reference sequence). The V gene end was trimmed by 6 bases and the J gene end by 10 bases; junction bases not matched to a gene: 8. This CDR3 region has 12 residues. CDR3 sequence reads: CASSPQGGHYTF. CDR3 in DNA: TGTGCCAGCAGCCCGCAGGGGGGCCACTACACCTTC.

The V and J genes are TRBV12-3 or TRBV12-4 and TRBJ1-2; the D gene is possibly TRBD1 (5 bases). The CDR3 has 12 residues. V lost 5 bases and J lost 4, with 8 bases in between. Written as DNA, the CDR3 is TGTGCCAGCAGTCCCAGGGTCTATGGCTACACCTTC. The encoded protein is CASSPRVYGYTF.

Ten or more counts support this clonotype. The rearrangement joins TRBV7-9 to TRBJ1-1; D not resolved. The V and J ends lost 0 bases and 2 bases respectively, with 7 bases between them. The CDR3 totals 14 residues. The germline V gene encodes CDR1 SEHNR and CDR2 FQNEAQ (reference sequence). The DNA for the CDR3 is TGTGCCAGCAGCTTAGCTGGGCAAAACACTGAAGCTTTCTTT. This sequence encodes CASSLAGQNTEAFF.

The V gene is TRBV18, the J gene TRBJ2-1; a possible D gene is TRBD1 (6 bases). V was shortened by 1 base and J by 10 bases, with 11 bases between the two germline ends. Germline V gives CDR1 KGHSH, CDR2 LQKENI. The CDR3 covers 13 residues. CDR3 amino acids: CASSPQWGQEQFF. Here the CDR3 DNA reads TGTGCCAGCTCACCACAGTGGGGGCAGGAGCAGTTCTTC.

The genes are TRBV5-5 and TRBJ2-2; D is possibly TRBD1 (5 bases). CDR1 and CDR2 (germline): SGHKS, YYEKEE (reference sequence). The CDR3 totals 17 residues. The germline V and J ends were trimmed by 6 bases and 1 base, with 19 bases remaining between them. The CDR3 here is CASTAAQGRRNTGELFF. DNA for the CDR3: TGTGCCAGCACCGCGGCCCAGGGAAGAAGGAACACCGGGGAGCTGTTTTTT.

The chain couples TRBV4-1 to TRBJ1-5; a weak D match, TRBD1 (6 bases). Germline values: CDR1 MGHRA, CDR2 YSYEKL. This CDR3 has 15 amino acids. V was pared by 4 bases and J by 0 bases, with 10 bases between. The CDR3 coding sequence is TGCGCCAGCAGCCTCCACAGGGATAGCAATCAGCCCCAGCATTTT. Translation: CASSLHRDSNQPQHF.

The chain employs TRBV20-1 and TRBJ2-2; 9 nucleotides line up with TRBD2. With 2 bases clipped from V and 2 bases from J, the junction kept 9 bases outside the gene matches. The CDR3 runs to 17 residues. Germline values: CDR1 DFQATT, CDR2 SNEGSKA (reference sequence). CDR3 in DNA: TGCAGTGCTAGACTAACGCGGGGGGGCGGAAACACCGGGGAGCTGTTTTTT. Translation gives CSARLTRGGGNTGELFF.

The chain uses TRBV7-9 and TRBJ1-4; 10 positions agree with TRBD1. Germline CDR1 SEHNR, CDR2 FQNEAQ (reference sequence). V trimming: 5 bases; J trimming: 6 bases; junction bases outside the gene matches: 15. This CDR3 has 18 amino acids. The CDR3 sequence: CASSPGTGEKTDHEKLFF. In DNA form, the CDR3 reads TGTGCCAGCAGCCCCGGGACAGGGGAAAAAACGGACCATGAAAAACTGTTTTTT.

The CDR3 DNA sequence: TGTGCCAGCAGCTTAAAGTCTAGCGGAAGCACAGATACGCAGTATTTT. Amino acids: CASSLKSSGSTDTQYF. The rearrangement joins TRBV7-3 to TRBJ2-3; 7 nucleotides line up with TRBD2. CDR1 is SGHTA, CDR2 FQGTGA, per germline. CDR3 length: 16 residues. Trimming removed 1 base from V and 0 bases from J; junction bases left unmatched: 4.

This clonotype was observed a handful of times. The rearrangement links TRBV5-1 to TRBJ1-4, with D possibly being TRBD1 (5 bases). The CDR3 is 17 residues long. Germline V gives CDR1 SGHRS, CDR2 YFSETQ. With 2 bases removed from V and 2 bases from J, the gap between germline ends came to 16 bases. The CDR3 spells CASSLSLVGPTNEKLFF. CDR3 nucleotide sequence: TGCGCCAGCAGCTTAAGTTTAGTGGGACCGACTAATGAAAAACTGTTTTTT.

The V gene is TRBV9, the J gene TRBJ1-2; a weak D match, TRBD1 (5 bases). V was shortened by 3 bases and J by 2 bases, with 11 bases between the two germline ends. In germline, CDR1 is SGDLS, CDR2 YYNGEE. This CDR3 is 14 amino acids long. CDR3: CASSEGTENYGYTF. The CDR3 DNA follows: TGTGCCAGCAGCGAGGGGACGGAAAACTATGGCTACACCTTC.

CDR3 coding DNA: TGTGCCAGCAGTGAATCGGTAAAGGGCGGACGCTACGAGCAGTACTTC. Translated, it gives CASSESVKGGRYEQYF. J is TRBJ2-7 and V is TRBV25-1; D ambiguous. V was pared by 1 base and J by 3 bases, with 16 bases between. Per the germline V gene, CDR1 is MGHDK and CDR2 is SYGVNS. This CDR3 contains 16 residues.

The rearrangement uses TRBV5-1 and TRBJ1-1; D is possibly TRBD1 (6 bases). The V end was cut by 4 bases, the J end by 0 bases, with 19 bases between. CDR1 and CDR2 (germline): SGHRS, YFSETQ. This CDR3 spans 17 amino acids. DNA of the CDR3: TGCGCCAGCAGCAAGGGGGGACTTGGAGGGGTGAACACTGAAGCTTTCTTT. Amino acids: CASSKGGLGGVNTEAFF.